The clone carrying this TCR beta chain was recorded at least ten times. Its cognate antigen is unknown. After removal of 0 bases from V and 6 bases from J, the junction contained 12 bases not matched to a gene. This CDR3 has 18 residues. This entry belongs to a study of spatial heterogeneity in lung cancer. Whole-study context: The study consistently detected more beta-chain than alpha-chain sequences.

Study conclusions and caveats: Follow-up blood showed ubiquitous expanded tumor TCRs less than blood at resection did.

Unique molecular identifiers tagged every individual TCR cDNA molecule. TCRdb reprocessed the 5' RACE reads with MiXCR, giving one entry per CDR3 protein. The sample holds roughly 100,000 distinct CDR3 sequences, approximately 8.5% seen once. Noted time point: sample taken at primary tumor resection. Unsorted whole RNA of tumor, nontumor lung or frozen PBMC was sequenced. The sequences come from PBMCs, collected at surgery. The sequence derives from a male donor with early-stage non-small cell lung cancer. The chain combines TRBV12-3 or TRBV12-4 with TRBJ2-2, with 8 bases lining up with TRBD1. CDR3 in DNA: TGTGCCAGCAGTTTAGCCTTTTCGGGACAGGTTGAGTCCGGGGAGCTGTTTTTT. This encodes CASSLAFSGQVESGELFF.